The 10 T cell receptor beta chains below come from one sample, sequenced in a study of CD8 T cells in ankylosing spondylitis. Study-level points and caveats: Several highly homologous variants made up a TCR beta motif, and this motif appeared characteristic of ankylosing spondylitis blood.

MiXCR, applied by TCRdb to the 5' RACE reads, yields one record per CDR3 protein. The sample carries about 330,000 distinct CDR3 sequences, 8% recorded once. No antigen has been identified for these receptors. The sample comprised blood, either unsorted or a sorted T cell fraction (not recorded which). All receptors come from a male donor with ankylosing spondylitis.

This clonotype appeared many times. The chain has TRBV29-1 and TRBJ2-2; 9 bases are a match to TRBD1. Germline V gives CDR1 SQVTM, CDR2 ANQGSEA. The CDR3 covers 14 residues. J gave up 2 bases and V 7 bases, and 5 bases lay outside the gene matches. Written as DNA, the CDR3 is TGCAGCGCACAGGGACAGGGTAACACCGGGGAGCTGTTTTTT. It encodes CSAQGQGNTGELFF.

The chain recombines TRBV6-5 with TRBJ2-1, with a tentative D call TRBD1 (5 bases). The CDR3 is 13 residues long. V shed 3 bases and J shed 7 bases, with 10 bases lying between them. Germline lookup yields CDR1 MNHEY and CDR2 SVGAGI. As DNA, the CDR3 is TGTGCCAGCAGTTATGCAGGGTCAAATGAGCAGTTCTTC. Its protein is CASSYAGSNEQFF.

This clonotype was detected ten times or more. The J gene is TRBJ1-1, the V gene TRBV19; D ambiguous. V lost 2 bases to trimming and J lost 3 bases, with 7 bases between them. This CDR3 has 13 residues. Germline V gene data show CDR1 as LNHDA and CDR2 as SQIVND (reference sequence). The CDR3 spells CASSIPGYTEAFF. The CDR3, as DNA: TGTGCCAGTAGTATACCGGGATACACTGAAGCTTTCTTT.

This clonotype occurred a few times. The chain couples TRBV6-6 to TRBJ2-1; TRBD2 is a possible D gene (6 bases). Trimming shortened V by 5 bases and J by 13 bases, and 15 bases separated the two germline ends. Germline values: CDR1 MNHNY, CDR2 SVGAGI (reference sequence). This CDR3 has 12 amino acids. Here the CDR3 DNA reads TGTGCCAGCAGTAAGGAGGGTATAGATCAGTTCTTC. Translation: CASSKEGIDQFF.

CDR3 in DNA: TGTGCCAGCAGTACCGGGACAGGGGGTTCAGATACGCAGTATTTT. Amino acids: CASSTGTGGSDTQYF. The chain has TRBV6-1 and TRBJ2-3, with 11 nucleotides matching TRBD1. This CDR3 comprises 15 residues. Looked up from germline, CDR1 is MNHNS and CDR2 is SASEGT. J gave up 4 bases and V 5 bases, and 5 bases lay outside the gene matches.

This clonotype was seen more than once but under ten times. This chain links TRBV3-1 with TRBJ1-1, with D perhaps matching TRBD1 (6 bases). Germline CDR1 and CDR2: LGHDT and YNNKEL (reference sequence). The CDR3 covers 15 residues. Trimming stripped 3 bases from V and 1 base from J, with 12 bases between. This CDR3 reads CASSHLGTRNTEAFF. The CDR3 region has the DNA TGTGCCAGCAGCCACCTAGGGACAAGGAACACTGAAGCTTTCTTT.

This clonotype showed up many times. The V gene is TRBV9, the J gene TRBJ2-1; 8 nucleotides line up with TRBD2. Germline CDR1 and CDR2: SGDLS and YYNGEE. The ends lost 4 bases at V and 10 bases at J; junction bases unmatched: 16. This CDR3 spans 16 amino acids. CDR3 nucleotide sequence: TGTGCCAGCAGCCCTCGAGGAATAGCGGGGCACAGGGAGCAGTTCTTC. Encoded protein: CASSPRGIAGHREQFF.

This clonotype was picked up a small number of times. The chain employs TRBV7-2 and TRBJ2-5, with 7 nucleotides matching TRBD2. The CDR3 runs to 14 residues. Germline-derived CDR1 and CDR2 are SGHTA and FQGNSA. The V segment lost 0 bases and the J segment 4 bases; nucleotides outside the gene matches: 2. The CDR3 protein is CASSLAGGVETQYF. In nucleotides, the CDR3 is TGTGCCAGCAGCTTAGCGGGAGGGGTAGAGACCCAGTACTTC.

This chain uses TRBV20-1 with TRBJ1-3; D remains unclear. This CDR3 is 14 amino acids long. Looked up from germline, CDR1 is DFQATT and CDR2 is SNEGSKA (reference sequence). V was pared by 0 bases and J by 4 bases, with 10 bases between. CDR3 DNA: TGCAGTGCTAGAGATAAAGGGTACGGAAACACCATATATTTT. This sequence encodes CSARDKGYGNTIYF.

The table lists this clonotype with a few counts. The gene calls are TRBV11-2 and TRBJ2-2; weak D call: TRBD1 (6 bases). The V and J ends lost 4 bases and 0 bases respectively, with 15 bases between them. Germline V CDR1 and CDR2: SGHAT, FQNNGV. The CDR3 length is 17 residues. DNA of the CDR3: TGTGCCAGCAGCTCACCACCGGGACAACCGAACACCGGGGAGCTGTTTTTT. Protein sequence: CASSSPPGQPNTGELFF. Together with reference TRBV11-2 and TRBJ2-2, the CDR3 gives the full variable domain: EAGVAQSPRYKIIEKRQSVAFWCNPISGHATLYWYQQILGQGPKLLIQFQNNGVVDDSQLPKDRFSAERLKGVDSTLKIQPAKLEDSAVYLCASSSPPGQPNTGELFFGEGSRLTVL.